The rows below give T cell receptor beta chains drawn from one sample of a study of control samples from healthy donors and cancer patients. Sequenced by immunoSEQ multiplex PCR; TCRdb stores in-frame clones only, minus some. The sample has 100,000 to 150,000 clones; about 90% are singletons. The material sequenced was blood. These receptors were obtained from a woman in her forties or fifties in good health. The CDR3 runs from the conserved cysteine through the conserved F or W. The D gene is left open where the match is weak. Clone size is stated in some rows and not others, as once, few, many or a class when expanded.

>.|TRBJ1-1|TRBV5-5|.
TGTGCCAGCAGCTTGGGTTGGAGAACTGAAGCTTTCTTT
CASSLGWRTEAFF
>.|TRBJ2-7|TRBV6-5|.
TGTGCCAGCAGATCTTACTACGAGCAGTACTTC
CASRSYYEQYF
>TRBD1|TRBJ2-1|TRBV7-2|.
TGTGCCAGCAGCCGGGACAGGGTAAGATACAATGAGCAGTTCTTC
CASSRDRVRYNEQFF
>.|TRBJ2-3|TRBV2|few
TGTGCCAGCCGAGGGGCGCGGGATACGCAGTATTTT
CASRGARDTQYF
>TRBD2|TRBJ2-1|TRBV2|.
TGTGCCAGCAGGGATAGCGGGAGAAAGTACAATGAGCAGTTCTTC
CASRDSGRKYNEQFF
>TRBD2|TRBJ2-1|TRBV27|.
TGTGCCAGCAGCCGAAGCGGGGGGCTCATAAATGAGCAGTTCTTC
CASSRSGGLINEQFF
>.|TRBJ1-1|TRBV28|.
TGTGCCAGCAGTTCCACCCCAAAGGGGGGCACTGAAGCTTTCTTT
CASSSTPKGGTEAFF
>.|TRBJ1-1|TRBV2|.
TGTGCCAGCAGCCCGTCCGGCGTACAGGGAACTGAAGCTTTCTTT
CASSPSGVQGTEAFF
>.|TRBJ1-4|TRBV6-5|.
TGTGCCATCGCCACCGGTCCTCGCGGAGAAAAACTGTTTTTT
CAIATGPRGEKLFF
>TRBD1|TRBJ1-1|TRBV28|.
TGTGCCAGCAGTTTAAGGGGGCGTGCTTTCTTT
CASSLRGRAFF
>.|TRBJ1-5|TRBV27|.
TGTGCCAGCAGTTTAGACAACCATAGCAATCAGCCCCAGCATTTT
CASSLDNHSNQPQHF
>TRBD2|TRBJ2-5|TRBV12-3/TRBV12-4|.
TGTGCCACCAGCGGGGGTACGGGAGAGACCCAGTACTTC
CATSGGTGETQYF
>TRBD1|TRBJ2-5|TRBV10-2|.
TGCGCCAGCAGGCCAGGACAGGGGGCGTTTTCCGGGGAGACCCAGTACTTC
CASRPGQGAFSGETQYF
>.|TRBJ1-2|TRBV28|.
TGTGCCAGCAGGGGTCATTTTGCGGGGGCTTATGACGGCTACACCTTC
CASRGHFAGAYDGYTF
>.|TRBJ1-1|TRBV6-6|.
TGTGCCAGCAATGCCCCGTCCACTGAAGCTTTCTTT
CASNAPSTEAFF
>TRBD1|TRBJ2-7|TRBV27|.
TGTGCCAGCAGTGCCTCCAGGGACAGGAGCTACTTC
CASSASRDRSYF
>TRBD1|TRBJ1-6|TRBV5-1|once
TGCGCCAGCAGCCAATTCGGACAGGGCAATTCACCCCTCCACTTT
CASSQFGQGNSPLHF
>.|TRBJ2-6|TRBV29-1|.
TGCAGCGCCGAGACAGGGGCCAACGTCCTGACTTTC
CSAETGANVLTF
>TRBD1|TRBJ2-7|TRBV3-1/TRBV3-2|.
TGTGCCAGCAGCCGGGACAGGGGAGTGGGCGAGCAGTACTTC
CASSRDRGVGEQYF
>.|TRBJ2-7|TRBV12-3/TRBV12-4|.
TGTGCCAGCAGCCGGGGGAATCCCTACGAGCAGTACTTC
CASSRGNPYEQYF
>.|TRBJ2-5|TRBV2|.
TGTGCCAGTGAGAGGGGCGAAGAGACCCAGTACTTC
CASERGEETQYF
>TRBD2|TRBJ2-7|TRBV6-5|.
TGTGCCAGCAGCAGGGGACTAGCCTCCTACGAGCAGTACTTC
CASSRGLASYEQYF
>.|TRBJ1-2|TRBV28|.
TGTGCCAGCAGTTTAAGGGGGTTCGACTATGGCTACACCTTC
CASSLRGFDYGYTF
>.|TRBJ1-4|TRBV6-5|.
TGTGCCAGCAGGTCGACGGAAGTTGAGAAACTGTTTTTT
CASRSTEVEKLFF
>.|TRBJ2-5|TRBV3-1/TRBV3-2|.
TGTGCCAGCAGCCAACATGAGACCCAGTACTTC
CASSQHETQYF
>.|TRBJ1-4|TRBV28|.
TGTGCCAGCAGTTTGCAAGAAAAACTGTTTTTT
CASSLQEKLFF
>TRBD2|TRBJ2-7|TRBV28|.
TGTGCCAGCAGTTCCCCGACTAGCGGGAGAAGAAACGAGCAGTACTTC
CASSSPTSGRRNEQYF
>.|TRBJ1-4|TRBV15|.
TGTGCCACCAGCAGAGCCGGGGGGGGGCCCAATGAAAAACTGTTTTTT
CATSRAGGGPNEKLFF
>TRBD1|TRBJ2-2|TRBV10-3|once
TGTGCCATCCGGGACAGTACCACCGGGGAGCTGTTTTTT
CAIRDSTTGELFF
>.|TRBJ1-2|TRBV7-9|.
TGTGCCAGCAGCTTCGGGGGCGGGGATGGCTACACCTTC
CASSFGGGDGYTF
>.|TRBJ2-7|TRBV3-1/TRBV3-2|.
TGTGCCAGCAGCCAAGGTTTCTCCGGGACCTCCTACGAGCAGTACTTC
CASSQGFSGTSYEQYF